These T cell receptor beta chains were read from a single sample in a study of blood T cell repertoires in COVID-19. The protocol was immunoSEQ multiplex PCR, while the TCRdb copy is restricted to in-frame clones and leaves out a portion. The sample holds about 380,000 clones, 88% seen once. The material sequenced was PBMCs or T cells enriched from blood (not recorded which). All receptors come from a woman between 18 and 29 years old who had recovered from COVID-19. CDR3s include the opening cysteine and the closing phenylalanine or tryptophan. Each record gives: clone size, V gene, CDR3 protein. The size of a clone is reported for some rows only, either as once, few or many, or as a class for expanded clones.

once,TRBV30,CAWSWGEETQYF
once,TRBV7-9,CASSLSSDTQYF
NA,TRBV19,CASSIGWRGKSSYNEQFF
once,TRBV7-2,CASSLFLDSYEQYF
NA,TRBV10-3,CAILGANTEAFF
NA,TRBV4-1,CASSQVGLPNEKLFF
NA,TRBV5-1,CASSGTGGGQPQHF
NA,TRBV18,CASSPGQGAYNEQFF
NA,TRBV12-3/TRBV12-4,CASSTGQPETQYF
NA,TRBV10-3,CAISEGWTGTSYEQYF
NA,TRBV29-1,CSVGRGVYEQYF
NA,TRBV29-1,CSVPRGGQWNYGYTF
NA,TRBV29-1,CSVEGQGRYTEAFF
few,TRBV16,CASSFRTEADTIYF
few,TRBV14,CASTSRAGEAFF
NA,TRBV2,CASSFGQGNYGYTF
NA,TRBV10-3,CAISDLLQGFSSYEQYF
NA,TRBV3-1/TRBV3-2,CASSQDLGRFYGYTF
NA,TRBV29-1,CSPGCPHNEQFF
NA,TRBV6-5,CASGEVLTNEKLFF
NA,TRBV10-2,CASSDSVLAKNIQYF
NA,TRBV19,CASSGSGSATNEKLFF
NA,TRBV9,CASSPDRAYGYTF
NA,TRBV6-2/TRBV6-3,CASSYRDPTTNTGELFF
NA,TRBV27,CASRYPGSTEAFF
NA,TRBV18,CASSPRGPKETQYF
NA,TRBV5-4,CASSLKPGNEQFF
NA,TRBV6-1,CASSEAGPRTQQYF
NA,TRBV5-1,CASSHIRVLRSPLHF
NA,TRBV28,CASKTGAETQYF
NA,TRBV2,CASSERGVSTDTQYF
NA,TRBV7-3,CASSLIYGSEQFF
few,TRBV5-1,CASSPTGQVPGNTIYF
NA,TRBV28,CASSFESASPGTF
NA,TRBV25-1,CASSEYGVYNEQFF
NA,TRBV7-3,CASSARRGTDTQYF
NA,TRBV6-5,CASSYPTSGGADTQYF
NA,TRBV2,CASRLDRVSGNTIYF
NA,TRBV19,CASSDGKAATEAFF
NA,TRBV15,CATSPWGQDHSYSNQPQHF
NA,TRBV9,CASSPTSGVSGANVLTF
NA,TRBV15,CATSRDLQGLGNEKLFF
once,TRBV4-2,CASSQERYRTGASSYNSPLHF